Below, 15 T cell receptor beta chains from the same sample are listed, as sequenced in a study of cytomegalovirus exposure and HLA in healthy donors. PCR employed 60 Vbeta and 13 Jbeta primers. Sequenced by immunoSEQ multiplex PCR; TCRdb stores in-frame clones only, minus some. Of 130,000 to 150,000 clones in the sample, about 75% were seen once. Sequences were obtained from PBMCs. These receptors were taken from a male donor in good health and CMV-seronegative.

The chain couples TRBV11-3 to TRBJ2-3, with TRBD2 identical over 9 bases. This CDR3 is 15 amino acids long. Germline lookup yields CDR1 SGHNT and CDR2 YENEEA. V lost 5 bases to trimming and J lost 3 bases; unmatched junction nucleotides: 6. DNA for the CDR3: TGTGCCAGCAGCCTTAGGGCGGGGGGGACAGATACGCAGTATTTT. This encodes CASSLRAGGTDTQYF.

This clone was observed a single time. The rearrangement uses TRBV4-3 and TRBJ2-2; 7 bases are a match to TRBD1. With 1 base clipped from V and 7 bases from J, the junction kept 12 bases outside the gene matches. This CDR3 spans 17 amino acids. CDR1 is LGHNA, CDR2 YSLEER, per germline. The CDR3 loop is CASSQVSEGATVGELFF. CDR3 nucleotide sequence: TGCGCCAGCAGCCAAGTTAGCGAGGGGGCTACGGTCGGGGAGCTGTTTTTT.

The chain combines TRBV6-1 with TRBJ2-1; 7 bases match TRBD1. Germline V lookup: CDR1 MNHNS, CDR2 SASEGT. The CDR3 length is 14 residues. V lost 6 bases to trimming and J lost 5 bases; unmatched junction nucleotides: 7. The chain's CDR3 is CASSAGTANNEQFF. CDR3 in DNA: TGTGCCAGCAGCGCCGGGACAGCGAACAATGAGCAGTTCTTC.

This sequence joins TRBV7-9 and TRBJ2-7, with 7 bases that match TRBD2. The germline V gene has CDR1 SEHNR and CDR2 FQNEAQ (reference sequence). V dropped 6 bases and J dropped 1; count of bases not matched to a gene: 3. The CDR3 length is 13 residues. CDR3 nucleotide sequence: TGTGCCAGCAGGAGGGGAGGGTCCTACGAGCAGTACTTC. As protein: CASRRGGSYEQYF.

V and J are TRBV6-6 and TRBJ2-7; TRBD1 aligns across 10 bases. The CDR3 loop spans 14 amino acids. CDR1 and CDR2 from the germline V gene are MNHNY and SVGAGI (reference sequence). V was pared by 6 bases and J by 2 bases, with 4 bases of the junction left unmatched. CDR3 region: CASRNGQGAYEQYF. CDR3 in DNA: TGTGCCAGCAGGAACGGACAGGGGGCCTACGAGCAGTACTTC.

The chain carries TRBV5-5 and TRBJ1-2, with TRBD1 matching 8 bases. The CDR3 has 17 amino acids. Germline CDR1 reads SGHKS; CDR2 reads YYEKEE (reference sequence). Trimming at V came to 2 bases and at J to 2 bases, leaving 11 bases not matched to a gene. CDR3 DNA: TGTGCCAGCAGCTTCGGGACAGGAACCTCGAGAAACTATGGCTACACCTTC. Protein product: CASSFGTGTSRNYGYTF.

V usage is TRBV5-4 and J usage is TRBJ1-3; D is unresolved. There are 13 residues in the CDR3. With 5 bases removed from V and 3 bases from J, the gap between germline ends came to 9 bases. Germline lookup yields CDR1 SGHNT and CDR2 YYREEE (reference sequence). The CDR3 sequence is CASRPAGGNTIYF. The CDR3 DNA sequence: TGTGCCAGCAGACCCGCGGGTGGAAACACCATATATTTT. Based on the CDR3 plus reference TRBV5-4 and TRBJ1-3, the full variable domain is ETGVTQSPTHLIKTRGQQVTLRCSSQSGHNTVSWYQQALGQGPQFIFQYYREEENGRGNFPPRFSGLQFPNYSSELNVNALELDDSALYLCASRPAGGNTIYFGEGSWLTVV.

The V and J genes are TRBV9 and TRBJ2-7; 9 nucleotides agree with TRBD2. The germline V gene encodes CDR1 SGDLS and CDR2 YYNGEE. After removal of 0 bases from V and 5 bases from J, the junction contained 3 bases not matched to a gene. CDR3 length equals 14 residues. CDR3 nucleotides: TGTGCCAGCAGCGTAGGCGGGAGGGCCGACGAGCAGTACTTC. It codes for CASSVGGRADEQYF.

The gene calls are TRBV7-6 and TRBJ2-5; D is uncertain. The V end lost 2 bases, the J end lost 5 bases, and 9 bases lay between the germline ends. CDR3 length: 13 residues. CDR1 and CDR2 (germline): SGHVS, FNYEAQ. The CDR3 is CASSLRVRETQYF. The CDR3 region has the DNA TGTGCCAGCAGCTTACGGGTGAGGGAGACCCAGTACTTC.

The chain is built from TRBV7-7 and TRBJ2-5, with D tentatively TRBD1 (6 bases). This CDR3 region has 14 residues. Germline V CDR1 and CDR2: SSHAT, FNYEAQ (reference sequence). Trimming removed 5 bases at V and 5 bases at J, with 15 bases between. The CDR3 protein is CASSRAGGGETQYF. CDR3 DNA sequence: TGTGCCAGCAGCCGAGCTGGGGGCGGGGAGACCCAGTACTTC. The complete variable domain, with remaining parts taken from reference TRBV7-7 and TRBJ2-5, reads GAGVSQSPRYKVTKRGQDVTLRCDPISSHATLYWYQQALGQGPEFLTYFNYEAQPDKSGLPSDRFSAERPEGSISTLTIQRTEQRDSAMYRCASSRAGGGETQYFGPGTRLLVL.

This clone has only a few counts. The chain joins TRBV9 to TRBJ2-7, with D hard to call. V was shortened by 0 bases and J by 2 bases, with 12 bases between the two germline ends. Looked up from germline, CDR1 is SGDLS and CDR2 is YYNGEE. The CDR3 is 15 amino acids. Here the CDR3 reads CASSVGAAPTYEQYF. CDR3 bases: TGTGCCAGCAGCGTAGGGGCAGCCCCGACCTACGAGCAGTACTTC.

CDR3 in amino acids: CASSLGQGAEAFF. The CDR3 nucleotides are TGCGCCAGCAGCTTGGGGCAGGGGGCTGAAGCTTTCTTT. The chain uses TRBV5-1 and TRBJ1-1, with TRBD1 identical over 7 bases. Germline V gene sequence: CDR1 SGHRS, CDR2 YFSETQ. V trimming: 0 bases; J trimming: 6 bases; junction bases outside the gene matches: 2. The CDR3 spans 13 residues. Filled out from reference TRBV5-1 and TRBJ1-1, the complete variable domain reads KAGVTQTPRYLIKTRGQQVTLSCSPISGHRSVSWYQQTPGQGLQFLFEYFSETQRNKGNFPGRFSGRQFSNSRSEMNVSTLELGDSALYLCASSLGQGAEAFFGQGTRLTVV.

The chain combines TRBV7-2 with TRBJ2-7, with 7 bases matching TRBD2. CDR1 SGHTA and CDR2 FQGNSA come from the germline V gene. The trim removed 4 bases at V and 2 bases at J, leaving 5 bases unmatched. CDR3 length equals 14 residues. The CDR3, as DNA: TGTGCCAGCAGCTCGAGCGGGAAAGCCTACGAGCAGTACTTC. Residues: CASSSSGKAYEQYF.

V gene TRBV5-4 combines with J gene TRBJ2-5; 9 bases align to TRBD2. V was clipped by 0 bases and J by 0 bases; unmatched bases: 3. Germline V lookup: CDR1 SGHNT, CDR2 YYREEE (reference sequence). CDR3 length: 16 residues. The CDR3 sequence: CASSLAPSGNQETQYF. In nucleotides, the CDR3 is TGTGCCAGCAGCTTGGCGCCTAGCGGGAACCAAGAGACCCAGTACTTC.

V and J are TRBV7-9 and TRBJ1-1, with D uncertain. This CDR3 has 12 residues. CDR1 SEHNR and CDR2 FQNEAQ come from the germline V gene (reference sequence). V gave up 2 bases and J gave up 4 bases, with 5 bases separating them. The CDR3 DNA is TGTGCCAGCAGCTTAAGCATCACTGAAGCTTTCTTT. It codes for CASSLSITEAFF.